The 15 T cell receptor beta chains given below trace back to one sample, sequenced in a study of cytomegalovirus exposure and HLA in healthy donors. Repertoires were generated with immunoSEQ multiplex PCR, while TCRdb's copy carries only in-frame clones and drops some. The table records over 200,000 clones, almost 90% of them present only once. Sequenced input: PBMCs. The receptors come from a young woman in good health and CMV-seronegative.

This chain uses TRBV7-6 with TRBJ1-1, with D possibly TRBD1 on 5 matching bases. This CDR3 has 14 amino acids. Germline V gene lookup returns CDR1 SGHVS and CDR2 FNYEAQ. With 8 bases removed from V and 0 bases from J, the gap between germline ends came to 13 bases. The CDR3 here is CASASGGVNTEAFF. The CDR3 region has the DNA TGTGCCAGCGCCAGCGGGGGGGTGAACACTGAAGCTTTCTTT.

Details on this clone: The junction and the germline gene differ at one end; a read error may be behind it. This chain links TRBV2 with TRBJ2-7; 13 bases align to TRBD2. The CDR3 sequence is 15 residues long. The germline V gene has CDR1 SNHLY and CDR2 FYNNEI. The CDR3 reads CASREGLAGVYEQYF. CDR3 sequence (DNA): TGTGCCAGCAGGGAAGGACTAGCGGGAGTTTACGAGCAGTACTTC.

For the CDR3, the DNA is TGTGCCTGGAGGGTGGTGAGCTCTGGAAACACCATATATTTT. Amino acid sequence: CAWRVVSSGNTIYF. The genes are TRBV30 and TRBJ1-3; D gene uncertain. Germline V gene lookup returns CDR1 GTSNPN and CDR2 SVGIG (reference sequence). V dropped 3 bases and J dropped 0 bases, with 9 bases sitting between them. CDR3 length: 14 amino acids.

V usage is TRBV6-1 and J usage is TRBJ2-5, with 9 bases lining up with TRBD2. The CDR3 has 15 residues. Germline V gene lookup returns CDR1 MNHNS and CDR2 SASEGT. With V trimmed by 4 bases and J by 5 bases, 8 bases remained unmatched. The CDR3 loop is CASSGQAGGGETQYF. CDR3 DNA sequence: TGTGCCAGCAGTGGTCAAGCGGGAGGAGGGGAGACCCAGTACTTC.

The sample holds one count of this clone. The chain carries TRBV2 and TRBJ1-2, with TRBD1 matching 9 bases. The CDR3 runs to 13 residues. V lost 5 bases to trimming and J lost 6 bases; unmatched junction nucleotides: 4. CDR1 and CDR2 (germline): SNHLY, FYNNEI. The CDR3 loop is CASSLTGGHGYTF. The CDR3 coding sequence is TGTGCCAGCAGTCTAACAGGGGGCCATGGCTACACCTTC.

This chain joins TRBV7-2 and TRBJ1-2; D is perhaps TRBD1 (5 bases). Germline V CDR1 and CDR2: SGHTA, FQGNSA. The CDR3 consists of 13 residues. With 3 bases removed from V and 8 bases from J, the gap between germline ends came to 13 bases. The CDR3, as DNA: TGTGCCAGCAGCTTGGACAAGCGGGGCGGCTACACCTTC. Translation gives CASSLDKRGGYTF.

Regarding this clone: Compared with germline, one end of the junction differs, possibly owing to a read error. The V and J genes are TRBV7-7 and TRBJ2-5; TRBD2 aligns across 12 bases. The germline gives CDR1 SSHAT, CDR2 FNYEAQ (reference sequence). The CDR3 spans 17 residues. CDR3 DNA sequence: TGTGCTAGCAGCCCTCACGGACTAGCGGGATCCCAAGAGACCCAGTACTTC. This gives the protein CASSPHGLAGSQETQYF.

Worth noting for this clone: The same CDR3 is also encoded by other DNA sequences in this sample. The genes are TRBV27 and TRBJ2-7; 10 positions match TRBD1. The CDR3 extends over 14 amino acids. After removal of 5 bases from V and 2 bases from J, the junction contained 3 bases not matched to a gene. Looked up from germline, CDR1 is MNHEY and CDR2 is SMNVEV (reference sequence). The CDR3 here is CASSPGQGAYEQYF. CDR3 nucleotide sequence: TGTGCCAGCAGTCCAGGACAGGGGGCCTACGAGCAGTACTTC.

V usage is TRBV29-1 and J usage is TRBJ2-2; D is unclear. Trimming stripped 1 base from V and 1 base from J, with 7 bases between. Germline V gene sequence: CDR1 SQVTM, CDR2 ANQGSEA. This CDR3 comprises 14 residues. The CDR3 reads CSVEGLLNTGELFF. Written as DNA, the CDR3 is TGCAGCGTTGAAGGGCTTCTGAACACCGGGGAGCTGTTTTTT.

This sequence joins TRBV6-5 and TRBJ2-7; 10 positions match TRBD1. This CDR3 is built from 16 residues. The J segment lost 2 bases and the V segment lost 0 bases, leaving 4 bases of the junction unmatched. Germline-derived CDR1 and CDR2 are MNHEY and SVGAGI. CDR3 residues: CASSYSDRGRTYEQYF. CDR3 nucleotide sequence: TGTGCCAGCAGTTACTCAGACAGGGGGCGAACCTACGAGCAGTACTTC.

The chain has TRBV27 and TRBJ2-2, with D unclear. Germline-derived CDR1 and CDR2 are MNHEY and SMNVEV (reference sequence). Trimming shortened V by 2 bases and J by 0 bases, and 7 bases separated the two germline ends. The CDR3 runs 15 residues. The CDR3 DNA follows: TGTGCCAGCAGTTTAAGAGAGACGAACACCGGGGAGCTGTTTTTT. It translates to CASSLRETNTGELFF.

V is TRBV27 and J is TRBJ2-7; tentatively, D is TRBD1 (5 bases). This CDR3 has 14 amino acids. Germline lookup yields CDR1 MNHEY and CDR2 SMNVEV (reference sequence). V was pared by 5 bases and J by 4 bases, with 15 bases between. The CDR3 sequence: CASSTGPPGYEQYF. CDR3 in DNA: TGTGCCAGCAGTACAGGACCCCCCGGGTACGAGCAGTACTTC.

The chain uses TRBV11-2 and TRBJ1-1, with TRBD1 as a possible D gene (6 bases). CDR1 SGHAT and CDR2 FQNNGV come from the germline V gene. Trimming cost V 3 bases and J 0 bases, with 11 bases left between them. This CDR3 region has 15 residues. This CDR3 is CASSFGQSLNTEAFF. In nucleotides, the CDR3 is TGTGCCAGCAGCTTCGGACAGAGCCTGAACACTGAAGCTTTCTTT.

This sequence joins TRBV28 and TRBJ2-7; maybe TRBD1 (6 bases). CDR3 size: 15 residues. Trimming cost V 6 bases and J 2 bases, with 17 bases left between them. The germline CDR1 and CDR2 sequences are MDHEN and SYDVKM. The CDR3 DNA reads as TGTGCCAGCAGAAGCCCCGGACAGAACACCTACGAGCAGTACTTC. Encoded protein: CASRSPGQNTYEQYF.

The rearrangement links TRBV28 to TRBJ2-7; D possibly corresponds to TRBD1 (6 bases). Germline V gives CDR1 MDHEN, CDR2 SYDVKM. The CDR3 consists of 15 residues. The V and J ends lost 4 bases and 2 bases respectively, with 15 bases between them. The CDR3 DNA reads as TGTGCCAGCAGTTCCTCACAGGGTTTTGCCTACGAGCAGTACTTC. Amino acids: CASSSSQGFAYEQYF.